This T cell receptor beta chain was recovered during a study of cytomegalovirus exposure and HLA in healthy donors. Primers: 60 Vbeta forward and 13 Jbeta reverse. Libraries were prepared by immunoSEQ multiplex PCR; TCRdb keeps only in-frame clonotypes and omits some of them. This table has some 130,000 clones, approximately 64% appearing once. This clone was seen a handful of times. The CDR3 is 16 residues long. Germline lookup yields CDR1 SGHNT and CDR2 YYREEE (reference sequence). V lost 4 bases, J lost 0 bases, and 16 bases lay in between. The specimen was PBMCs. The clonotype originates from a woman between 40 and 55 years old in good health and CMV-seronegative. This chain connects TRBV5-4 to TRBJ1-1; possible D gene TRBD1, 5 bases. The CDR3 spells CASSRSGAGMNTEAFF. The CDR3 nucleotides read TGTGCCAGCAGCCGGTCTGGGGCAGGGATGAACACTGAAGCTTTCTTT.